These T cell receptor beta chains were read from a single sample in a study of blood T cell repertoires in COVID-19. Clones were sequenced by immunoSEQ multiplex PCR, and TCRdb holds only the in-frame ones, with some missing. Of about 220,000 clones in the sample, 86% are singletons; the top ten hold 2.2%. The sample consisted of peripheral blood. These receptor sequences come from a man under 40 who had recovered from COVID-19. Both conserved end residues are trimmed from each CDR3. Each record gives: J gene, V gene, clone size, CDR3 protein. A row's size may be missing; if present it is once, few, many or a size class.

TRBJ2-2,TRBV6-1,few,ASSEQGVAGELF
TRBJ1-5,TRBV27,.,ASSLASRNQPQH
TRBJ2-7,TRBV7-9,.,ASSLGGHQTYEQY
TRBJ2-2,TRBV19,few,ASSLRLAANTGELF
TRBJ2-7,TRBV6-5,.,AIHQGPVSYEQY
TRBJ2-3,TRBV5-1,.,ASSSRTGATDTQY
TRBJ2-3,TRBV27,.,ASSLWEGTDTQY
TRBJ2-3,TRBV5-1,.,ASSLHRSQNTQY
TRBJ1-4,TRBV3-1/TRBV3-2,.,ASSQDNGGGGEKLF
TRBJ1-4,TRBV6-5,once,ASKGAEKLF
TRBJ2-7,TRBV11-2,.,ASSATSGGLYEQY
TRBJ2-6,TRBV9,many,ASSPGGGDSGANVLT
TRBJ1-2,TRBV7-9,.,ASSSNEQGYGYT
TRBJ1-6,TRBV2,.,ASTGTENSPLH
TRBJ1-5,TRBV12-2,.,ASRSLRPQH
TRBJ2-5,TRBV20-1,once,SARLQETQY
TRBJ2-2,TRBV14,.,ASSPRAGPNTGELF
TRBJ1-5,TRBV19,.,ASSDQGDSNQPQH
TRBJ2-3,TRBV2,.,ASSTWGRTDTQY
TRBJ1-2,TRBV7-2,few,ASSLVQGAQGGYT
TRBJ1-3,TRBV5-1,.,ASSSVSSSGNTIY
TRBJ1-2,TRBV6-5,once,ASSSGTNPRGYT
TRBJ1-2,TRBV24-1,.,ATSDAREVGSGYT
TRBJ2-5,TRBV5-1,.,ASSLPSQETQY
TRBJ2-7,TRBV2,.,ASTERQGPEQY
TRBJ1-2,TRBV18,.,ASSPGSGYT
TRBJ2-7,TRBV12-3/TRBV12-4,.,ASSLVKGYEQY
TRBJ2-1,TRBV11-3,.,ASSLDLGSNEQF
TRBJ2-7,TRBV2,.,ASDDRGATYEQY
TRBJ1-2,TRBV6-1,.,ASSEGTGWGYT
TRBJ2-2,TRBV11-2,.,ASSLRLAGNTGELF
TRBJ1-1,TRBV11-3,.,ASSKQGQNTEAF
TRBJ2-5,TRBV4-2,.,ASSQGVRGFETQY